A single sample gave rise to the 2 T cell receptor beta chains below, sequenced in a study of patients and donors after allogeneic stem cell transplantation. Each CDR3 protein gets one entry after TCRdb re-called the RT-PCR reads with MiXCR. The repertoire holds about 960,000 distinct CDR3 sequences, with 15% to 20% as singletons. Sequenced: blood, either unsorted or a sorted T cell fraction (not recorded which). The receptor source for this set is a human donor who was either an allogeneic HSCT recipient or a stem cell or donor lymphocyte infusion donor (not recorded which). It is not recorded whose cells these are; they may come from a transplant donor.

This clonotype has a handful of counts. This chain joins TRBV24-1 and TRBJ2-3; 7 nucleotides align to TRBD2. V lost 7 bases, J lost 1 base, and 7 bases stayed unmatched. CDR3 size: 15 residues. Germline values: CDR1 KGHDR, CDR2 SFDVKD. CDR3: CATRGGTSGTDTQYF. The CDR3 nucleotides read TGTGCCACCAGGGGAGGAACTAGCGGCACAGATACGCAGTATTTT.

The sample holds many counts of this clonotype. The genes are TRBV4-2 and TRBJ1-3; D uncertain. The CDR3 consists of 16 residues. CDR1 is LGHNA, CDR2 YNFKEQ, per germline. With 0 bases removed from V and 0 bases from J, the gap between germline ends came to 9 bases. The CDR3 DNA reads as TGTGCCAGCAGCCAAGATGGCGGGAGCTCTGGAAACACCATATATTTT. Its translation is CASSQDGGSSGNTIYF.